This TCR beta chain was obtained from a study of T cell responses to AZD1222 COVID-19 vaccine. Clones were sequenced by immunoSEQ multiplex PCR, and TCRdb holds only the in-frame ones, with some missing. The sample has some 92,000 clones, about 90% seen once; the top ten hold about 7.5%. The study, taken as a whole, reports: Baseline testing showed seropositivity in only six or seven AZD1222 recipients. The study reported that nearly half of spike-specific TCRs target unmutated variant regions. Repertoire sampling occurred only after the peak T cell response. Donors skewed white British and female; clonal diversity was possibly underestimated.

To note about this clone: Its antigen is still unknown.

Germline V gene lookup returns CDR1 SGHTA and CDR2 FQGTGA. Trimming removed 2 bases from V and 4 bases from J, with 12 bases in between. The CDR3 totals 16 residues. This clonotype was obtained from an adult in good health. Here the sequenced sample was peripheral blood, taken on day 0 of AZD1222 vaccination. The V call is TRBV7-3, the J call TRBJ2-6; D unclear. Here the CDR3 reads CASSLSSGTGANVLTF. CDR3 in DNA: TGTGCCAGCAGCTTATCCTCCGGTACCGGGGCCAACGTCCTGACTTTC.